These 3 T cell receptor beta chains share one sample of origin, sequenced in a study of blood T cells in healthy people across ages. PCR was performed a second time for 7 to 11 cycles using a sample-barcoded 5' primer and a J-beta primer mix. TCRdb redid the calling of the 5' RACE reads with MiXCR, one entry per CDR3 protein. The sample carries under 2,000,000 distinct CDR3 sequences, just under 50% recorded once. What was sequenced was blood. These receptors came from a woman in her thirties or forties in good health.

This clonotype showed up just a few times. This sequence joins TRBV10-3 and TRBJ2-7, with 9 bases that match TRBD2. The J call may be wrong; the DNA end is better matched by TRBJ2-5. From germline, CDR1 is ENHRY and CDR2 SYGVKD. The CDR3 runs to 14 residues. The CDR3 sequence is CAIRPGLAVETQYF. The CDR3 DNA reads TGTGCCATCAGACCGGGACTAGCCGTGGAGACCCAGTACTTC.

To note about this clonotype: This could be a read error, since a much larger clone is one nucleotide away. The CDR3: CSVEQRAGFGTQYF. The CDR3 DNA reads TGCAGCGTTGAGCAACGAGCGGGGTTCGGGACCCAGTACTTC. J is TRBJ2-5 and V is TRBV29-1; 7 positions agree with TRBD2. CDR1 is SQVTM, CDR2 ANQGSEA, per germline. This CDR3 has 14 amino acids. V gave up 3 bases and J gave up 7 bases; unmatched junction bases: 11.

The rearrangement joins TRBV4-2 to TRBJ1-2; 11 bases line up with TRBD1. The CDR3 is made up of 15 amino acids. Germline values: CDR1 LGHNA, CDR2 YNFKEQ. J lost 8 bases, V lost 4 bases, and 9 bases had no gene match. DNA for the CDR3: TGTGCCAGCAGCCCAGATTGGACAGGGGGCTACGGCTACACCTTC. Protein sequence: CASSPDWTGGYGYTF.